This T cell receptor beta chain was recovered during a study of post-analysis software for immune sequencing data. This clonotype appeared a few times. The target antigen is unknown. General study points: Patients carried four or five TRBV segments more frequently than controls did, and TRBV5-6, TRBV5-1 and TRBV20-1 were among them.

Unique-molecular-identifier-tagged TCR beta cDNA libraries were used. A single record per CDR3 protein comes from TCRdb applying MiXCR to the PCR reads. The sample records roughly 800,000 distinct CDR3 sequences, roughly half being singletons. Trimming stripped 0 bases from V and 3 bases from J, with 22 bases between. The germline V gene has CDR1 SGHRS and CDR2 YFSETQ. This CDR3 is 18 amino acids long. This TCR derives from a girl between 5 and 17 years old with multiple sclerosis. The chain uses TRBV5-1 and TRBJ2-7; D tentatively reads TRBD1 or TRBD2 (6 bases each). Sequences were obtained from blood. CDR3 loop: CASSLGAPGATAFYEQYF. The CDR3 DNA reads as TGCGCCAGCAGCTTGGGGGCGCCGGGGGCGACAGCGTTCTACGAGCAGTACTTC.